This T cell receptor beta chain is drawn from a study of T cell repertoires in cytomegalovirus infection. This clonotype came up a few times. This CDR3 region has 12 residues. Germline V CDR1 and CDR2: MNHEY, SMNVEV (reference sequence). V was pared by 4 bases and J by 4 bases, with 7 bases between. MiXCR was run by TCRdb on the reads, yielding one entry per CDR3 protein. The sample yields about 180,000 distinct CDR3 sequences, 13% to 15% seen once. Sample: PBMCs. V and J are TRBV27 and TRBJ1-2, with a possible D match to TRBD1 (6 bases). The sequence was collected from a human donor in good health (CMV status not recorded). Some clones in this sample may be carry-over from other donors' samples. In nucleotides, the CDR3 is TGTGCCAGCAGTTCAGGGGCCTATGGCTACACCTTC. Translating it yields CASSSGAYGYTF.